What follows are 10 T cell receptor beta chains derived from one specimen sequenced in a study of CD8+ T cells in alopecia areata. RNA extraction was followed by reverse transcription into cDNA, which acted as the sequencing template. TCRdb's table, derived via immunoSEQ multiplex PCR, lists solely in-frame clones and lacks some. Counted here are roughly 92,000 clones, more than 65% occurring once; the ten biggest clones make up 17%. Treatment given: oral pan-JAK inhibitor, 5-10 mg twice daily. Source: CD8+ T cells sorted from blood, taken around week 44, from a patient treated with tofacitinib. These receptors were collected from a human donor with alopecia areata.

The rearrangement uses TRBV5-6 and TRBJ2-5; D is possibly TRBD2 (6 bases). The V end lost 0 bases, the J end lost 5 bases, and 11 bases lay between the germline ends. The CDR3 runs 14 residues. CDR1 SGHDT and CDR2 YYEEEE come from the germline V gene. CDR3 nucleotide sequence: TGTGCCAGCAGCTTGGCTGGAGGGCGGGAGACCCAGTACTTC. Translated: CASSLAGGRETQYF.

This chain connects TRBV4-3 to TRBJ2-7, with D possibly matching TRBD1 (5 bases). The germline CDR1 and CDR2 sequences are LGHNA and YSLEER. V lost 0 bases and J lost 3, with 12 bases in between. The CDR3 extends over 15 amino acids. CDR3 sequence: CASSQEWPGYYEQYF. The CDR3 DNA sequence: TGCGCCAGCAGCCAAGAGTGGCCAGGGTACTACGAGCAGTACTTC.

This clone was observed a few times. The J gene is TRBJ2-2, the V gene TRBV29-1; D unresolved. The CDR3 length is 14 residues. Germline CDR1 SQVTM, CDR2 ANQGSEA. Between the trimmed V and J ends, which lost 3 bases and 4 bases, there was a span of 12 bases. The CDR3 spells CSVDGVGPTGELFF. CDR3 DNA sequence: TGCAGCGTTGATGGGGTAGGCCCCACCGGGGAGCTGTTTTTT.

The V call is TRBV29-1, the J call TRBJ2-1; D not resolved. CDR1 and CDR2 from the germline V gene are SQVTM and ANQGSEA. Trimming left V 8 bases short and J 0 bases short, with 14 bases between. The CDR3 extends over 14 amino acids. The CDR3 is CSILGRSSYNEQFF. In DNA form, the CDR3 reads TGCAGCATTTTGGGCAGAAGCTCCTACAATGAGCAGTTCTTC.

This clone was observed at least ten times. The chain joins TRBV11-3 to TRBJ2-1; TRBD1 matches at 9 bases. The germline V gene has CDR1 SGHNT and CDR2 YENEEA. With 5 bases clipped from V and 5 bases from J, the junction kept 4 bases outside the gene matches. The CDR3 totals 14 residues. The CDR3 DNA reads as TGTGCCAGCAGCACCCGGGACAGGGACAATGAGCAGTTCTTC. It encodes CASSTRDRDNEQFF. The complete variable domain, with remaining parts taken from reference TRBV11-3 and TRBJ2-1, reads EAGVVQSPRYKIIEKKQPVAFWCNPISGHNTLYWYLQNLGQGPELLIRYENEEAVDDSQLPKDRFSAERLKGVDSTLKIQPAELGDSAVYLCASSTRDRDNEQFFGPGTRLTVL.

J is TRBJ2-2 and V is TRBV4-3, with D tentatively TRBD1 (6 bases). The V end lost 0 bases, the J end lost 5 bases, and 7 bases lay between the germline ends. Germline values: CDR1 LGHNA, CDR2 YSLEER. This CDR3 is 14 amino acids long. The CDR3 DNA sequence: TGCGCCAGCAGCCAAGATCAGGGGACCGGGGAGCTGTTTTTT. Residues: CASSQDQGTGELFF.

The J gene is TRBJ1-2, the V gene TRBV9; D gene uncertain. Between the trimmed V and J ends, which lost 0 bases and 8 bases, there was a span of 20 bases. This CDR3 contains 16 residues. Germline assignment: CDR1 SGDLS and CDR2 YYNGEE. In nucleotides, the CDR3 is TGTGCCAGCAGCGTAGGAGGATCGGGTGGGCCTTACGGCTACACCTTC. The encoded protein is CASSVGGSGGPYGYTF.

The V and J genes are TRBV11-2 and TRBJ2-5; possibly TRBD1 or TRBD2 for D (5 bases each). Germline values: CDR1 SGHAT, CDR2 FQNNGV. V lost 0 bases and J 5 bases, leaving 13 bases between the germline ends. This CDR3 spans 15 amino acids. CDR3 sequence reads: CASSLEGSEGETQYF. CDR3 nucleotides: TGTGCCAGCAGCTTAGAAGGGTCAGAGGGGGAGACCCAGTACTTC. Variable domain in full (rest from reference TRBV11-2 and TRBJ2-5): EAGVAQSPRYKIIEKRQSVAFWCNPISGHATLYWYQQILGQGPKLLIQFQNNGVVDDSQLPKDRFSAERLKGVDSTLKIQPAKLEDSAVYLCASSLEGSEGETQYFGPGTRLLVL.

The chain carries TRBV19 and TRBJ1-1; D unresolved. CDR1 LNHDA and CDR2 SQIVND come from the germline V gene (reference sequence). CDR3 size: 14 residues. V lost 7 bases, J lost 11 bases, and 23 bases lay in between. The CDR3 spells CASTASLSGAGAFF. CDR3 DNA: TGTGCCAGTACCGCCTCCCTCAGCGGCGCTGGGGCTTTCTTT.

This chain joins TRBV9 and TRBJ1-5; 7 bases align to TRBD1. With V trimmed by 0 bases and J by 5 bases, 5 bases remained unmatched. This CDR3 has 15 residues. Germline CDR1 and CDR2: SGDLS and YYNGEE. CDR3 nucleotide sequence: TGTGCCAGCAGCGTAGGACAGGGCTGGGATCAGCCCCAGCATTTT. It is translated as CASSVGQGWDQPQHF.